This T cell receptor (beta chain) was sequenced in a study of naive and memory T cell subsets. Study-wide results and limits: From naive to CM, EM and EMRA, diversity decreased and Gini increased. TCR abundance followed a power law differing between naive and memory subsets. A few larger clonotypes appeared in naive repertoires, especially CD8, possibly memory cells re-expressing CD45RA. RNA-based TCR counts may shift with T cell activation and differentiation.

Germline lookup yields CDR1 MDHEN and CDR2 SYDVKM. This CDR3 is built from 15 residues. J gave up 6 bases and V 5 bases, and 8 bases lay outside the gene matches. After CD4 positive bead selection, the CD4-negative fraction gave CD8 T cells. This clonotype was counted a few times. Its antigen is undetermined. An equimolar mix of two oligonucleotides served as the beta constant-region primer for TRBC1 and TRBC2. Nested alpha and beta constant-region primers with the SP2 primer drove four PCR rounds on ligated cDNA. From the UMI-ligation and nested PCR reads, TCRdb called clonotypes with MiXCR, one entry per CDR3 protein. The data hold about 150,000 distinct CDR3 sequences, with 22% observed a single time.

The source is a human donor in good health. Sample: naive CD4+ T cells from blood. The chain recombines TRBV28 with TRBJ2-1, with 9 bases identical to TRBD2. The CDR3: CASSPRGSGGNEQFF. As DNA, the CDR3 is TGTGCCAGCAGTCCCCGAGGTAGCGGGGGCAATGAGCAGTTCTTC.